These 20 T cell receptor beta chains share one sample of origin, sequenced in a study of T cell responses to AZD1222 COVID-19 vaccine. Profiling relied on immunoSEQ multiplex PCR, and the TCRdb table lists in-frame clones only, not all of them. The sample yields 110,000 to 150,000 clones, around 85% seen once. This specimen consisted of peripheral blood, obtained on day 0 of AZD1222 vaccination. Receptors were obtained from an adult in good health.

This sequence joins TRBV18 and TRBJ2-2, with TRBD2 as a possible D gene (5 bases). Germline lookup yields CDR1 KGHSH and CDR2 LQKENI. V was shortened by 5 bases and J by 3 bases, with 10 bases between the two germline ends. The CDR3 totals 14 residues. CDR3 residues: CASSGLRDTGELFF. DNA for the CDR3: TGTGCCAGCTCAGGGCTGAGGGACACCGGGGAGCTGTTTTTT.

V gene TRBV15 combines with J gene TRBJ2-1, with TRBD2 as a possible D gene (6 bases). The CDR3 has 14 residues. Trimming cost V 8 bases and J 1 base, with 12 bases left between them. Germline assignment: CDR1 LNHNV and CDR2 YYDKDF (reference sequence). CDR3 DNA sequence: TGTGCCACCTCCATCGGGGGATCCTACAATGAGCAGTTCTTC. Residues: CATSIGGSYNEQFF.

The chain employs TRBV7-6 and TRBJ1-3, with unresolved D. This CDR3 region has 14 residues. V lost 5 bases, J lost 0 bases, and 8 bases lay in between. CDR1 is SGHVS and CDR2 is FNYEAQ in the germline V gene. The CDR3 DNA reads TGTGCCAGCAGCCCGTTGCTCTCTGGAAACACCATATATTTT. Protein product: CASSPLLSGNTIYF.

The V gene is TRBV2, the J gene TRBJ1-1; 7 bases align to TRBD1. The CDR3 extends over 13 amino acids. Germline CDR1 and CDR2: SNHLY and FYNNEI. J gave up 7 bases and V 9 bases, and 11 bases lay outside the gene matches. The CDR3 is CARLTGRMDEAFF. DNA for the CDR3: TGTGCCAGACTGACAGGGAGGATGGATGAAGCTTTCTTT.

V usage is TRBV29-1 and J usage is TRBJ2-5, with D possibly being TRBD1 or TRBD2 (5 bases each). The length of the CDR3 is 14 residues. CDR1 and CDR2 from the germline V gene are SQVTM and ANQGSEA. Deletions cut 2 bases from V and 1 base from J, with 11 bases between. The CDR3 DNA is TGCAGCGTTGAATTGGGGGACGTCCAAGAGACCCAGTACTTC. It codes for CSVELGDVQETQYF.

Regarding this clone: The sample has other DNA sequences that encode this CDR3 too. The V gene is TRBV10-3, the J gene TRBJ2-3, with a possible D match to TRBD2 (5 bases). The CDR3 spans 14 residues. Trimming took off 6 bases at V and 0 bases at J, with 10 bases between the two ends. Germline V gives CDR1 ENHRY, CDR2 SYGVKD. Written as DNA, the CDR3 is TGTGCCATCAGCGGGCGGGCTAGCACAGATACGCAGTATTTT. It specifies CAISGRASTDTQYF.

The chain carries TRBV2 and TRBJ2-3; D might be TRBD2 (5 bases). The CDR3 extends over 15 amino acids. Germline V gene lookup returns CDR1 SNHLY and CDR2 FYNNEI. Trimming cost V 4 bases and J 4 bases, with 15 bases left between them. The CDR3 bases are TGTGCCAGCAGTGCGATGGACTTTACCTCAGATACGCAGTATTTT. Translated, it gives CASSAMDFTSDTQYF.

This clone was seen only once. This chain uses TRBV11-2 with TRBJ2-7, with 10 positions matching TRBD1. CDR3 size: 15 residues. Germline assignment: CDR1 SGHAT and CDR2 FQNNGV. V shed 5 bases and J 3 bases; nucleotides not matched to a gene: 7. The CDR3 is CASSEGQGIIYEQYF. The CDR3 DNA follows: TGTGCCAGCAGCGAGGGACAGGGGATCATCTACGAGCAGTACTTC.

This clone was counted a few times. The chain recombines TRBV5-1 with TRBJ2-1; D perhaps matches TRBD2 (6 bases). Germline CDR1 is SGHRS and CDR2 is YFSETQ. CDR3 size: 19 residues. Trimming stripped 2 bases from V and 7 bases from J, with 28 bases between. The CDR3 bases are TGCGCCAGCAGCTTTAAATCGCGGGGCGCTCCAGACGCTAAGAATGAGCAGTTCTTC. It codes for CASSFKSRGAPDAKNEQFF.

V usage is TRBV29-1 and J usage is TRBJ1-1; D ambiguous. V was pared by 1 base and J by 0 bases, with 18 bases between. This CDR3 is 17 amino acids long. CDR1 and CDR2 from the germline V gene are SQVTM and ANQGSEA. CDR3 in amino acids: CSVEAPHGKVVNTEAFF. DNA of the CDR3: TGCAGCGTTGAAGCACCCCACGGGAAGGTGGTGAACACTGAAGCTTTCTTT.

This rearrangement joins TRBV28 to TRBJ2-1; D tentatively fits TRBD1 or TRBD2 (5 bases each). The CDR3 runs to 15 residues. V lost 7 bases to trimming and J lost 2 bases, with 15 bases between them. Germline CDR1 and CDR2: MDHEN and SYDVKM. CDR3 in amino acids: CASNTGQGPYNEQFF. In DNA, the CDR3 is TGTGCCAGCAACACGGGGCAGGGCCCCTACAATGAGCAGTTCTTC.

This chain connects TRBV28 to TRBJ1-1; D is undetermined. The germline V gene has CDR1 MDHEN and CDR2 SYDVKM. Trimming stripped 5 bases from V and 1 base from J, with 2 bases between. There are 11 residues in the CDR3. CDR3 coding DNA: TGTGCCAGCAGTAGGAACACTGAAGCTTTCTTT. Protein: CASSRNTEAFF.

The chain couples TRBV5-6 to TRBJ1-6; no reliable D call. CDR1 and CDR2 (germline): SGHDT, YYEEEE. V lost 3 bases, J lost 9 bases, and 4 bases lay in between. The CDR3 extends over 11 amino acids. The CDR3 DNA is TGTGCCAGCAGCTCCCCTTCACCCCTCCACTTT. This translates into CASSSPSPLHF.

The V call is TRBV7-8, the J call TRBJ2-5, with D tentatively TRBD2 (6 bases). V was pared by 2 bases and J by 5 bases, with 18 bases between. Germline CDR1 and CDR2: SGHVS and FQNEAQ. This CDR3 is 16 amino acids long. The CDR3 reads CASSLKRVGGVETQYF. In DNA form, the CDR3 reads TGTGCCAGCAGCTTAAAGCGGGTTGGTGGAGTGGAGACCCAGTACTTC.

This clone appeared a few times. The genes are TRBV2 and TRBJ1-2; D call uncertain. Trimming removed 3 bases from V and 2 bases from J, with 4 bases in between. This CDR3 region has 12 residues. The germline gives CDR1 SNHLY, CDR2 FYNNEI. The CDR3 spells CASSDGNYGYTF. CDR3 nucleotide sequence: TGTGCCAGCAGTGATGGCAACTATGGCTACACCTTC.

The CDR3 here is CASCRDLLYEQYF. The CDR3 DNA sequence: TGTGCCAGCTGCCGGGACCTACTCTACGAGCAGTACTTC. This chain uses TRBV12-3 or TRBV12-4 with TRBJ2-7; D tentatively reads TRBD1 or TRBD2 (5 bases each). V was shortened by 8 bases and J by 3 bases, with 14 bases between the two germline ends. This CDR3 contains 13 residues.

The chain uses TRBV15 and TRBJ1-1; D is unclear. The CDR3 has 12 amino acids. V lost 3 bases, J lost 7 bases, and 9 bases lay in between. Germline V lookup: CDR1 LNHNV, CDR2 YYDKDF (reference sequence). The CDR3 sequence: CATSRGLGEAFF. CDR3 in DNA: TGTGCCACCAGCAGGGGTTTAGGTGAAGCTTTCTTT.

The table lists this clone with a few counts. V and J are TRBV6-4 and TRBJ1-1; no reliable D call. Deletions cut 4 bases from V and 5 bases from J, with 14 bases between. The CDR3 contains 14 residues. Per the germline V gene, CDR1 is MRHNA and CDR2 is SNTAGT. CDR3 protein: CASSAMTQGTEAFF. The CDR3 DNA is TGTGCCAGCAGTGCTATGACCCAAGGGACTGAAGCTTTCTTT.

The chain is built from TRBV3-1 (or the pseudogene TRBV3-2) and TRBJ2-5; D perhaps matches TRBD1 (6 bases). The length of the CDR3 is 13 residues. V was shortened by 11 bases and J by 0 bases, with 13 bases between the two germline ends. The germline V gene encodes CDR1 LGHDT and CDR2 YNNKEL (reference sequence). Here the CDR3 DNA reads TGTGCCGACGGGGACACTTACCAAGAGACCCAGTACTTC. Protein product: CADGDTYQETQYF.

V gene TRBV6-6 combines with J gene TRBJ2-3; D uncertain. Trimming pared 2 bases from V and 2 bases from J, leaving 8 bases between. This CDR3 comprises 14 residues. Germline V gene data show CDR1 as MNHNY and CDR2 as SVGAGI (reference sequence). The CDR3 coding sequence is TGTGCCAGCAGTTACGTCTTCCTCACAGATACGCAGTATTTT. This translates into CASSYVFLTDTQYF.